This is a list of T cell receptor beta chains from one sample in a study of tumor-infiltrating lymphocytes in oesophageal squamous cell carcinoma. TCRdb itself ran the PCR reads through MiXCR, one entry per CDR3 protein. The sample records about 12,000 distinct CDR3 sequences, less than 65% being singletons. The sequenced sample consisted of normal esophageal tissue next to the tumor. These TCRs come from a male donor with esophageal squamous cell carcinoma. The CDR3 runs from the conserved cysteine through the conserved F or W. D genes are given only for firm matches. Clone size is stated in some rows and not others, as once, few, many or a class when expanded.

clone_size j_call d_call v_call cdr3_nt cdr3_aa
- TRBJ2-7 - TRBV11-2 TGTGCCAGCAGGAATAGCGAAGCCTACGAGCAGTACTTC CASRNSEAYEQYF
- TRBJ2-3 TRBD2 TRBV7-2 TGTGCCAGCAGCTTGGACAGTCTAGCGGGTAAAAGCACAGATACGCAGTATTTT CASSLDSLAGKSTDTQYF
- TRBJ1-1 - TRBV7-9 TGTGCCAGCAGCCCCCCTGGGTGGGACACTGAAGCTTTCTTT CASSPPGWDTEAFF
many TRBJ2-7 TRBD2 TRBV6-1 TGTGCCAGCAGCGCCGGGACTACACCCCTCGAGCAGTACTTC CASSAGTTPLEQYF
medium-sized TRBJ2-1 TRBD2 TRBV24-1 TGTGCCACCAGTGGGGGTTGGGCTAGCGGGATCAATGAGCAGTTCTTC CATSGGWASGINEQFF
- TRBJ2-7 - TRBV7-2 TGTGCCAGCAGCTTCCCAGGGCCACAATACGAGCAGTACTTC CASSFPGPQYEQYF
once TRBJ2-3 - TRBV6-9 TGTGCCAGCAGTTACCCGCCTGAAGGGAGAGATACGCAGTATTTT CASSYPPEGRDTQYF
- TRBJ2-7 TRBD1 TRBV7-2 TGTGCCAGCAGCTTAAACAGGGGCCCCTACGAGCAGTACTTC CASSLNRGPYEQYF
- TRBJ2-5 TRBD2 TRBV7-3 TGTGCCAGCAGCTTAATCGCGGGGGGGGGTGGAACCCAGTACTTC CASSLIAGGGGTQYF
- TRBJ2-3 - TRBV7-2 TGTGCCAGCAGCTTAGATTCCACAGATACGCAGTATTTT CASSLDSTDTQYF
medium-sized TRBJ2-5 TRBD2 TRBV12-3/TRBV12-4 TGTGCCAGCAGATTACTAGCGGGGGGGTCGGAGACCCAGTACTTC CASRLLAGGSETQYF
many TRBJ1-1 - TRBV10-3 TGTGCCACGACAGCAGATGCGATGAACACTGAAGCTTTCTTT CATTADAMNTEAFF
many TRBJ2-7 TRBD1 TRBV27 TGTGCCAGCAGTTCCGGACAGGGGAATCCCTACGAGCAGTACTTC CASSSGQGNPYEQYF
- TRBJ2-1 TRBD1 TRBV28 TGTGCCAGCAGTTCTCCGGGACAGTCCCGTCCCTACGAGCAGTTCTTC CASSSPGQSRPYEQFF
- TRBJ2-3 - TRBV6-4 TGTGCCAGCAGTCCCGGCAACCCCACAGATACGCAGTATTTT CASSPGNPTDTQYF
- TRBJ2-3 - TRBV6-1 TGTGCCAGCAGTGACAGGGCCTTGAGCACAGATACGCAGTATTTT CASSDRALSTDTQYF
- TRBJ2-5 - TRBV6-1 TGTGCCAGCAGAGGATCATCGGAGACCCAGTACTTC CASRGSSETQYF
- TRBJ1-2 - TRBV7-8 TGTGCCAGCAGCCGGGGACTTGGGGGCTACACCTTC CASSRGLGGYTF
few TRBJ2-1 - TRBV19 TGTGCCAGTCGTGCTTACAATGAGCAGTTCTTC CASRAYNEQFF
medium-sized TRBJ2-7 TRBD1 TRBV2 TGTGCCAGCGGTATGGCAGGGGGTTACGAGCAGTACTTC CASGMAGGYEQYF
- TRBJ2-1 - TRBV14 TGTGCCAGCAGCCTAGGTTACGAGCAGTTCTTC CASSLGYEQFF
- TRBJ2-7 TRBD2 TRBV7-8 TGTGCCAGCAGCTTGCTAGCGGGGGGGAGTAGCACGCCCTACGAGCAGTACTTC CASSLLAGGSSTPYEQYF
- TRBJ2-5 TRBD2 TRBV10-3 TGTGCCATCAGACCCGGGACTAGCCACGACCCGTACTTC CAIRPGTSHDPYF
- TRBJ2-5 - TRBV7-3 TGTGCCAGCAGCTTAACGGCAACCTCCGAGCAGCACTTC CASSLTATSEQHF
once TRBJ2-5 TRBD2 TRBV7-8 TGTGCCAGCAGCTTCCTAGCGGGAGGTGAGACCCAGTACTTC CASSFLAGGETQYF
few TRBJ2-5 TRBD2 TRBV7-2 TGTGCCAGCAGAATAGCGGGGGGGGGAGAGACCCAGTACTTC CASRIAGGGETQYF
once TRBJ1-4 - TRBV7-4 TGTGCCAGCAGCCCCTCAAGCGGAAAACTGTTTTTT CASSPSSGKLFF